The 13 T cell receptor beta chains in this list originate from one sample, sequenced in a study of T cell responses to AZD1222 COVID-19 vaccine. Method: immunoSEQ multiplex PCR; TCRdb's copy keeps in-frame clones and lacks some. The table has 90,000 to 150,000 clones, roughly 90% seen once; the top ten hold around 3.5%. The specimen was peripheral blood, collected on day 0 of AZD1222 vaccination. The receptors originated from an adult in good health.

The chain employs TRBV5-1 and TRBJ1-4, with D possibly TRBD1 on 5 matching bases. The germline V gene has CDR1 SGHRS and CDR2 YFSETQ. Trimming cost V 0 bases and J 0 bases, with 9 bases left between them. There are 16 residues in the CDR3. The CDR3 DNA is TGCGCCAGCAGCTTGGGTGACAGCCCAACTAATGAAAAACTGTTTTTT. This gives the protein CASSLGDSPTNEKLFF.

This rearrangement joins TRBV6-5 to TRBJ1-2; 7 bases line up with TRBD1. The CDR3 spans 16 residues. Germline V gives CDR1 MNHEY, CDR2 SVGAGI. V dropped 0 bases and J dropped 2; count of bases not matched to a gene: 6. The DNA of the CDR3 is TGTGCCAGCAGTTACTCGGCGGGACAGCCCAACTATGGCTACACCTTC. Translated: CASSYSAGQPNYGYTF.

This clone was recorded once. This chain joins TRBV12-5 and TRBJ1-2; a weak D match, TRBD1 (5 bases). The ends were cut back, 3 bases at V and 0 bases at J, with 11 bases in the middle. Germline V gives CDR1 LGHNT, CDR2 FRNRAP. The CDR3 sequence is 15 residues long. This chain's CDR3 is CASGLGTGANYGYTF. CDR3 DNA sequence: TGTGCTAGTGGTTTAGGGACGGGAGCTAACTATGGCTACACCTTC. Looking up the rest from reference TRBV12-5 and TRBJ1-2 gives the full variable domain: DARVTQTPRHKVTEMGQEVTMRCQPILGHNTVFWYRQTMMQGLELLAYFRNRAPLDDSGMPKDRFSAEMPDATLATLKIQPSEPRDSAVYFCASGLGTGANYGYTFGSGTRLTVV.

This sequence joins TRBV23-1 and TRBJ2-2, with D perhaps matching TRBD1 (7 bases). TRBV23-1 belongs to the ORF category, with a function that is uncertain. V lost 0 bases, J lost 6 bases, and 20 bases lay in between. The CDR3 has 18 amino acids. The CDR3 region is CASSQSRSGGGFSGELFF. For the CDR3, the DNA is TGCGCCAGCAGTCAATCAAGGAGTGGAGGGGGCTTCTCCGGGGAGCTGTTTTTT.

The CDR3 reads CASSLYVAGVWNEQFF. DNA of the CDR3: TGTGCCAGCAGTTTATACGTAGCGGGGGTTTGGAATGAGCAGTTCTTC. V usage is TRBV28 and J usage is TRBJ2-1; TRBD2 agrees at 9 bases. The CDR3 extends over 16 amino acids. The germline V gene has CDR1 MDHEN and CDR2 SYDVKM. The trim removed 1 base at V and 7 bases at J, leaving 8 bases unmatched.

This chain connects TRBV9 to TRBJ2-3; either TRBD1 or TRBD2 may fit D (5 bases each). This CDR3 is 14 amino acids long. The V end was cut by 4 bases, the J end by 2 bases, with 11 bases between. CDR1 and CDR2 (germline): SGDLS, YYNGEE. The CDR3 here is CASSQGPATDTQYF. Here the CDR3 DNA reads TGTGCCAGCAGCCAGGGACCAGCCACAGATACGCAGTATTTT. Supplemented by reference TRBV9 and TRBJ2-3, the full variable domain reads DSGVTQTPKHLITATGQRVTLRCSPRSGDLSVYWYQQSLDQGLQFLIQYYNGEERAKGNILERFSAQQFPDLHSELNLSSLELGDSALYFCASSQGPATDTQYFGPGTRLTVL.

This chain joins TRBV19 and TRBJ1-4, with 9 bases that match TRBD1. Trimming removed 4 bases from V and 4 bases from J; junction bases left unmatched: 4. The CDR3 runs 15 residues. Germline V CDR1 and CDR2: LNHDA, SQIVND (reference sequence). CDR3 amino acids: CASSTLGQGNEKLFF. The CDR3 DNA reads as TGTGCCAGTAGTACGTTGGGACAGGGTAATGAAAAACTGTTTTTT.

The J gene is TRBJ1-1, the V gene TRBV27; possibly TRBD1 for D (6 bases). V was pared by 5 bases and J by 7 bases, with 23 bases between. The CDR3 runs 16 residues. Germline loops: CDR1 MNHEY, CDR2 SMNVEV (reference sequence). The CDR3 protein is CASSLRIQGWENEAFF. The CDR3 bases are TGTGCCAGCAGTCTGCGGATTCAGGGGTGGGAAAATGAAGCTTTCTTT.

This clone was detected only once. The gene calls are TRBV6-1 and TRBJ1-1, with unresolved D. The V end lost 1 base, the J end lost 0 bases, and 21 bases lay between the germline ends. The germline CDR1 and CDR2 sequences are MNHNS and SASEGT. The CDR3 is 19 amino acids. CDR3 in amino acids: CASSEEAWSEGTVNTEAFF. The CDR3 DNA is TGTGCCAGCAGTGAAGAAGCCTGGAGCGAAGGTACGGTGAACACTGAAGCTTTCTTT.

The V call is TRBV3-1 (or the pseudogene TRBV3-2), the J call TRBJ1-2; a weak D match, TRBD1 (6 bases). The V gene's germline CDR1 is LGHDT and CDR2 YNNKEL (reference sequence). The ends were cut back, 0 bases at V and 3 bases at J, with 8 bases in the middle. This CDR3 is built from 14 residues. In DNA, the CDR3 is TGTGCCAGCAGCCAAGACGCAGGGGACTATGGCTACACCTTC. Translating it yields CASSQDAGDYGYTF.

This chain links TRBV4-3 with TRBJ1-2, with unresolved D. The CDR3 spans 15 residues. Trimming shortened V by 0 bases and J by 8 bases, and 16 bases separated the two germline ends. CDR1 and CDR2 (germline): LGHNA, YSLEER. The CDR3 DNA is TGCGCCAGCAGCCAAGATGGAGTTGGAGGGAGAGGCTACACCTTC. It codes for CASSQDGVGGRGYTF.

This chain links TRBV6-5 with TRBJ1-4; unclear D gene. Trimming shortened V by 0 bases and J by 4 bases, and 12 bases separated the two germline ends. Germline CDR1 MNHEY, CDR2 SVGAGI. This CDR3 contains 16 residues. DNA for the CDR3: TGTGCCAGCAGTTACTCGCCATGGACCTATAATGAAAAACTGTTTTTT. Its translation: CASSYSPWTYNEKLFF.

The chain couples TRBV7-3 to TRBJ2-1; 10 nucleotides agree with TRBD1. The CDR3 has 14 residues. Germline V gene sequence: CDR1 SGHTA, CDR2 FQGTGA. V lost 5 bases, J lost 12 bases, and 10 bases stayed unmatched. The CDR3 DNA sequence: TGTGCCAGCAGCCCAGGACAGGGGGGCCATCGGCAGTTCTTC. Translated: CASSPGQGGHRQFF.